In its sample, the clone carrying this T cell receptor (beta chain) was seen a few times. The junction had 11 bases not matched to a gene; V was cut back by 6 bases and J by 3 bases. The CDR3 has 17 residues. This entry comes from a study of identical twins. TCRdb re-derived calls from the 5' RACE reads in MiXCR, one entry per CDR3 protein. This table has hundreds of thousands of distinct CDR3 sequences, around a sixth appearing once. The sample was also reused in another study, on T cells expressing NK-cell markers.

The sample was PBMCs. The chain combines TRBV12-3 or TRBV12-4 with TRBJ2-1, with 10 bases matching TRBD1. The origin of this receptor is a woman aged 18-29 years in good health. The CDR3 DNA is TGTGCCAGCAGACCTAGCGCCGGGACAGGGGACTACAATGAGCAGTTCTTC. Translation: CASRPSAGTGDYNEQFF.